This T cell receptor beta chain was observed in a study of OX40 agonist ivuxolimab in advanced cancers. Study information: Patients were dosed with the agonistic anti-OX40 (CD134) antibody ivuxolimab. Patients in dose escalation had liver, melanoma, kidney or head and neck cancers. Among those enrolled, mean age was roughly 62 years (range about 23 to 90) and about 82% were male.

Trimming cost V 1 base and J 8 bases, with 19 bases left between them. The CDR3 totals 16 residues. The V gene's germline CDR1 is MNHNS and CDR2 SASEGT. A history of autoimmune disease or systemic immunosuppression excluded patients. The table came from immunoSEQ multiplex PCR; TCRdb's copy has only in-frame clones and leaves some out. The data hold approximately 80,000 clones, with around 90% observed a single time. The V and J genes are TRBV6-1 and TRBJ2-3; D unresolved. The TCR sequence derives from an adult with an advanced solid tumor such as melanoma, head and neck, liver or kidney cancer. The sequencing used CD4+ or CD8+ T cells sorted from blood, collected in a trial of the OX40 agonist ivuxolimab. The CDR3 loop is CASSEGLAVPEVTQYF. DNA for the CDR3: TGTGCCAGCAGTGAAGGGCTCGCGGTTCCAGAGGTTACGCAGTATTTT.